This is a list of T cell receptor beta chains from one sample in a study of graft-versus-host responses after intestinal transplantation. Using immunoSEQ multiplex PCR, the repertoire was profiled, and TCRdb retains in-frame clones only, with some absent. This sample carries some 4,000 clones, under 90% of them seen once, and the ten largest clones take 7.2%. The sample here was ileum tissue, taken 105 days after intestinal transplantation. The receptors here all came from a human patient who received an intestinal transplant, so some T cells may come from the graft donor. The CDR3 runs from the conserved cysteine through the conserved F or W. The D gene is left open where the match is weak. Size values are once, few and many counts, or a class for expanded clones, and some rows have none.

j_gene: TRBJ2-6; v_gene: TRBV7-3; abundance: -; d_gene: -; CDR3nt: TGTGCCAGCAGCTTTGTGGACAGCCTCCCTGGGGCCAACGTCCTGACTTTC; CDR3aa: CASSFVDSLPGANVLTF
j_gene: TRBJ1-6; v_gene: TRBV12-5; abundance: -; d_gene: -; CDR3nt: TGTGCTAGTGGTTTAACAGTGAATCACCTCCACTTT; CDR3aa: CASGLTVNHLHF
j_gene: TRBJ2-7; v_gene: TRBV10-3; abundance: -; d_gene: TRBD2; CDR3nt: TGTGCCATCAGCGGACTAGCGGGAGTGAACGAGCAGTACTTC; CDR3aa: CAISGLAGVNEQYF
j_gene: TRBJ2-3; v_gene: TRBV5-1; abundance: -; d_gene: TRBD2; CDR3nt: TGCGCCAGCAGCTTGGGACTAGCGGGAGGCACAGATACGCAGTATTTT; CDR3aa: CASSLGLAGGTDTQYF
j_gene: TRBJ1-2; v_gene: TRBV21-1; abundance: -; d_gene: -; CDR3nt: TGTGCCAGCACAGGGGGCTACTATGGCTACACCTTC; CDR3aa: CASTGGYYGYTF
j_gene: TRBJ2-7; v_gene: TRBV4-1; abundance: -; d_gene: TRBD2; CDR3nt: TGCGCCAGCAGCCGACTAGCGGGAGGCGAGCAGTACTTC; CDR3aa: CASSRLAGGEQYF
j_gene: TRBJ1-5; v_gene: TRBV2; abundance: -; d_gene: -; CDR3nt: TGTGCCAGCAGCGGGGGCAGCAATCAGCCCCAGCATTTT; CDR3aa: CASSGGSNQPQHF
j_gene: TRBJ2-5; v_gene: TRBV19; abundance: -; d_gene: -; CDR3nt: TGTGCCAGTAGTGACGACCGATTTACCCAAGAGACCCAGTACTTC; CDR3aa: CASSDDRFTQETQYF
j_gene: TRBJ1-3; v_gene: TRBV25-1; abundance: -; d_gene: -; CDR3nt: TGTGCCGTCCGAAAGGGAAACACCATATATTTT; CDR3aa: CAVRKGNTIYF
j_gene: TRBJ2-2; v_gene: TRBV5-4; abundance: -; d_gene: TRBD2; CDR3nt: TGTGCCAGCAGCTCTAGCGGGAGGAACACCGGGGAGCTGTTTTTT; CDR3aa: CASSSSGRNTGELFF
j_gene: TRBJ2-7; v_gene: TRBV2; abundance: -; d_gene: -; CDR3nt: TGTGCCAGTACACGAGACTACGAGCAGTACTTC; CDR3aa: CASTRDYEQYF
j_gene: TRBJ1-3; v_gene: TRBV28; abundance: -; d_gene: -; CDR3nt: TGTGCCAGCAGTTCCCACACGTCCTCTGGAAACACCATATATTTT; CDR3aa: CASSSHTSSGNTIYF
j_gene: TRBJ1-1; v_gene: TRBV19; abundance: -; d_gene: -; CDR3nt: TGTGCCAGTAGTTTGCGGGGGGCAGGGACTGAAGCTTTCTTT; CDR3aa: CASSLRGAGTEAFF
j_gene: TRBJ2-5; v_gene: TRBV7-9; abundance: -; d_gene: TRBD2; CDR3nt: TGTGCCAGCAGCTTATGGCGGGGGGCTCAAGAGACCCAGTACTTC; CDR3aa: CASSLWRGAQETQYF
j_gene: TRBJ2-7; v_gene: TRBV27; abundance: -; d_gene: -; CDR3nt: TGTGCCAGCAGTTCGACGGGACGTATCGGGGAGTACTTC; CDR3aa: CASSSTGRIGEYF
j_gene: TRBJ1-5; v_gene: TRBV19; abundance: -; d_gene: -; CDR3nt: TGTGCCAGTAGCCCCCCAGGAAGGATTCACTATAGCAATCAGCCCCAGCATTTT; CDR3aa: CASSPPGRIHYSNQPQHF
j_gene: TRBJ1-3; v_gene: TRBV10-3; abundance: few; d_gene: -; CDR3nt: TGTGCCATCAGCGGCAGCTCTGGAAACACCATATATTTT; CDR3aa: CAISGSSGNTIYF
j_gene: TRBJ1-2; v_gene: TRBV6-5; abundance: few; d_gene: -; CDR3nt: TGTGCCAGCAGTGCTCAGGGGACTAACTATGGCTACACCTTC; CDR3aa: CASSAQGTNYGYTF
j_gene: TRBJ1-2; v_gene: TRBV7-6; abundance: -; d_gene: -; CDR3nt: TGTGCCAGCAGCTTAGATCACCAGAACTATGGCTACACCTTC; CDR3aa: CASSLDHQNYGYTF
j_gene: TRBJ2-7; v_gene: TRBV6-9; abundance: -; d_gene: -; CDR3nt: TGTGCCAGCAACGCCCGCCGGGACTCACATACCTACGAGCAGTACTTC; CDR3aa: CASNARRDSHTYEQYF
j_gene: TRBJ1-5; v_gene: TRBV21-1; abundance: -; d_gene: -; CDR3nt: TGTGCCAGCAGCAAAGTAGAAGGAAGAGGGGCTCCAAGCAATCAGCCCCAGCATTTT; CDR3aa: CASSKVEGRGAPSNQPQHF
j_gene: TRBJ1-5; v_gene: TRBV6-9; abundance: few; d_gene: -; CDR3nt: TGTGCCAGCAGCAGAGGACAAAGCAATCAGCCCCAGCATTTT; CDR3aa: CASSRGQSNQPQHF
j_gene: TRBJ2-1; v_gene: TRBV9; abundance: -; d_gene: TRBD2; CDR3nt: TGTGCCAGCAGCATGGGCGGGGGGGTCAATGAGCAGTTCTTC; CDR3aa: CASSMGGGVNEQFF
j_gene: TRBJ2-2; v_gene: TRBV7-2; abundance: -; d_gene: TRBD2; CDR3nt: TGTGCCCGCCCTGCGGGACTAGTAAACACCGGGGAGCTGTTTTTT; CDR3aa: CARPAGLVNTGELFF
j_gene: TRBJ2-7; v_gene: TRBV29-1; abundance: -; d_gene: TRBD2; CDR3nt: TGCAGCGTTGAAACCCCCTTGACTAGCGGGAACTCCTACGAGCAGTACTTC; CDR3aa: CSVETPLTSGNSYEQYF
j_gene: TRBJ1-6; v_gene: TRBV30; abundance: -; d_gene: -; CDR3nt: TGTGCCTGGAGTGTGCTGAGGAATTCACCCCTCCACTTT; CDR3aa: CAWSVLRNSPLHF
j_gene: TRBJ2-7; v_gene: TRBV6-1; abundance: -; d_gene: -; CDR3nt: TGTGCCAGCAGTGTGACAGCCTACGAGCAGTACTTC; CDR3aa: CASSVTAYEQYF
j_gene: TRBJ1-1; v_gene: TRBV6-5; abundance: -; d_gene: TRBD1; CDR3nt: TGTGCCAGCAGCCGCGGGACAGGGCGAGGCACTGAAGCTTTCTTT; CDR3aa: CASSRGTGRGTEAFF
j_gene: TRBJ2-1; v_gene: TRBV29-1; abundance: -; d_gene: -; CDR3nt: TGCAGCGACAGCTCCTACAATGAGCAGTTCTTC; CDR3aa: CSDSSYNEQFF
j_gene: TRBJ2-3; v_gene: TRBV7-6; abundance: -; d_gene: TRBD2; CDR3nt: TGTGCCAGCAGCCGGAGAGCGGGAGTGGCAGCAGATACGCAGTATTTT; CDR3aa: CASSRRAGVAADTQYF
j_gene: TRBJ2-5; v_gene: TRBV25-1; abundance: -; d_gene: TRBD2; CDR3nt: TGTGCCAGCAGTGGACTAGCGGGGGGAGGGGAGACCCAGTACTTC; CDR3aa: CASSGLAGGGETQYF
j_gene: TRBJ2-1; v_gene: TRBV9; abundance: once; d_gene: TRBD1; CDR3nt: TGTGCCAGCAGCGTGACAGGGTACAATGAGCAGTTCTTC; CDR3aa: CASSVTGYNEQFF
j_gene: TRBJ1-3; v_gene: TRBV7-9; abundance: few; d_gene: -; CDR3nt: TGTGCCAGCAGCTTCGGGGGGTCCGGAAACACCATATATTTT; CDR3aa: CASSFGGSGNTIYF
j_gene: TRBJ1-1; v_gene: TRBV7-6; abundance: -; d_gene: -; CDR3nt: TGTGCCAGCAGCTTAGGACAGATGAACACTGAAGCTTTCTTT; CDR3aa: CASSLGQMNTEAFF
j_gene: TRBJ2-2; v_gene: TRBV2; abundance: -; d_gene: TRBD2; CDR3nt: TGTGCCAGTCTAGCGGGCGACACCGGGGAGCTGTTTTTT; CDR3aa: CASLAGDTGELFF
j_gene: TRBJ2-3; v_gene: TRBV5-1; abundance: -; d_gene: TRBD2; CDR3nt: TGCGCCAGCAGCCCTACTAGCGGGGGAATCACAGATACGCAGTATTTT; CDR3aa: CASSPTSGGITDTQYF
j_gene: TRBJ1-2; v_gene: TRBV7-9; abundance: -; d_gene: TRBD1; CDR3nt: TGTGCCAGCAGCTTACAGGGGGCTAACTATGGCTACACCTTC; CDR3aa: CASSLQGANYGYTF
j_gene: TRBJ1-5; v_gene: TRBV6-5; abundance: once; d_gene: -; CDR3nt: TGTGCCAGCAGTTATACAGGGTGGAGAAATCAGCCCCAGCATTTT; CDR3aa: CASSYTGWRNQPQHF
j_gene: TRBJ2-7; v_gene: TRBV4-1; abundance: -; d_gene: -; CDR3nt: TGCGCCAGCAGCCTTCTCGGCGACACGGGAATCTACGAGCAGTACTTC; CDR3aa: CASSLLGDTGIYEQYF
j_gene: TRBJ2-1; v_gene: TRBV18; abundance: -; d_gene: -; CDR3nt: TGTGCCAGCTCACCTCAGGGCAATGAGCAGTTCTTC; CDR3aa: CASSPQGNEQFF
j_gene: TRBJ2-7; v_gene: TRBV5-1; abundance: -; d_gene: -; CDR3nt: TGCGCCAGCAGCTTGGCCCTACCATCCTACGAGCAGTACTTC; CDR3aa: CASSLALPSYEQYF
j_gene: TRBJ2-6; v_gene: TRBV4-1; abundance: -; d_gene: -; CDR3nt: TGCGCCAGCAGCCAAGACAGAGGCTCTGGGGCCAACGTCCTGACTTTC; CDR3aa: CASSQDRGSGANVLTF
j_gene: TRBJ1-1; v_gene: TRBV7-3; abundance: -; d_gene: -; CDR3nt: TGTGCCAGCAGCTTAGGCCACGGGAACACTGAAGCTTTCTTT; CDR3aa: CASSLGHGNTEAFF
j_gene: TRBJ2-4; v_gene: TRBV4-1; abundance: -; d_gene: -; CDR3nt: TGCGCCAGCAGCCACCATACAGGGGGGGTATTAAACATTCAGTACTTC; CDR3aa: CASSHHTGGVLNIQYF
j_gene: TRBJ2-7; v_gene: TRBV5-4; abundance: -; d_gene: TRBD2; CDR3nt: TGTGCCAGCAGCTTGAGCGGGACCCCCCTCGACGAGCAGTACTTC; CDR3aa: CASSLSGTPLDEQYF